This entry describes one TCR beta chain. Its antigen is as yet unknown. The data are from a study of human T cells and chemical hapten exposure. Germline CDR1 is SEHNR and CDR2 is FQNEAQ (reference sequence). V gave up 3 bases and J gave up 5 bases, with 15 bases separating them. This CDR3 is 15 amino acids long. Time point specified: patch test 1, 2 weeks after DPC sensitization. Regarding treatment: therapeutic diphenylcyclopropenone sensitization with weekly scalp DPC. TCRdb recomputed calls from the RACE reads with MiXCR, one row per CDR3 protein. The sample includes roughly 120,000 distinct CDR3 sequences, around an eighth seen only once; the top ten take around 1.5%. Overall study findings and caveats: Alopecia affected the donors, so their immune response may differ from healthy people's.

This sequence originates from a woman between 45 and 65 years old with alopecia areata. Some clones in this sample may be carry-over from other donors' samples. J is TRBJ2-3 and V is TRBV7-9; the D call may be TRBD1 or TRBD2 (6 bases each). The sequencing used whole blood, collected in connection with sensitization to the hapten diphenylcyclopropenone (DPC). The CDR3 sequence is CASSLDGRQVDTQYF. CDR3 sequence (DNA): TGTGCCAGCAGCTTGGACGGGAGACAGGTAGATACGCAGTATTTT. The full variable domain, with the rest looked up from reference TRBV7-9 and TRBJ2-3, is DTGVSQNPRHKITKRGQNVTFRCDPISEHNRLYWYRQTLGQGPEFLTYFQNEAQLEKSRLLSDRFSAERPKGSFSTLEIQRTEQGDSAMYLCASSLDGRQVDTQYFGPGTRLTVL.